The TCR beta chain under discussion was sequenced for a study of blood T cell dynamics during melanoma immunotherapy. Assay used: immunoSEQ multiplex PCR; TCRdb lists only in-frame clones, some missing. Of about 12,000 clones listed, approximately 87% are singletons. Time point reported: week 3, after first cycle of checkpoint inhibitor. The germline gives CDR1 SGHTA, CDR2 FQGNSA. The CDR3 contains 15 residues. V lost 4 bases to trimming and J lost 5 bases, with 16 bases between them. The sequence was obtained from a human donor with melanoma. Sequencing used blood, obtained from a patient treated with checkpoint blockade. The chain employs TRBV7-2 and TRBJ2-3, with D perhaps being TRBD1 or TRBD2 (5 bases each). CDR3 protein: CASSSGPAGGDTQYF. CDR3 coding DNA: TGTGCCAGCAGCTCGGGACCAGCAGGAGGAGATACGCAGTATTTT.